The clone carrying this T cell receptor beta chain has only a few counts. Its antigen is unknown. This sample is drawn from a study of T-cell memory formation after mild COVID-19. Study-wide results and limits: Contracting CD8+ clones were enriched in EMRA, CD4+ mainly in CM and EM. Pre-infection memory carried some responding clones, suggesting that cross-reactive memory joined. There was a balanced CD4/CD8 profile in clones contracting day 15 to 85, and later expanders leaned CD4+.

V shed 0 bases and J shed 6 bases, with 13 bases lying between them. Germline CDR1 reads LGHNA; CDR2 reads YSLEER. This CDR3 has 15 residues. After 5'RACE with constant-segment primers, TCR alpha and TCR beta cDNA libraries carrying sample barcodes and UMIs were obtained. One entry per CDR3 protein, called by TCRdb with MiXCR from the 5' RACE reads. The table has around 300,000 distinct CDR3 sequences, roughly 18% seen once. Input material: PBMCs or a T cell subset sorted from them (not recorded which). The source is a man younger than 35 who had mild COVID-19 (a few samples of this study predate the infection). Cell type and time point are not known. V is TRBV4-3 and J is TRBJ2-3, with a possible D match to TRBD1 (6 bases). CDR3 bases: TGCGCCAGCAGCCAAGATCTGGCAGGGGTGGATACGCAGTATTTT. Amino acids: CASSQDLAGVDTQYF.